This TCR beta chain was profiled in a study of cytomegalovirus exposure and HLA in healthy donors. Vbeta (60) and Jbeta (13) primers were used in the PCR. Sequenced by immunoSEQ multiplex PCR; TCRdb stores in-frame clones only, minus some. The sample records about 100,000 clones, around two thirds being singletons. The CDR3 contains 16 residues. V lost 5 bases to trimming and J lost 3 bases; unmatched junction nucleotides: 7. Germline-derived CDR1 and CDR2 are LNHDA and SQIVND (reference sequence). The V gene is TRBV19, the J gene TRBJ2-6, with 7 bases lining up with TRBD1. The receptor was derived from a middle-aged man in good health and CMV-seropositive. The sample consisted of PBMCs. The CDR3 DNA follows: TGTGCCAGTAGTCCAGAGGGGGCGCTTGGGGCCAACGTCCTGACTTTC. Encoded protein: CASSPEGALGANVLTF.